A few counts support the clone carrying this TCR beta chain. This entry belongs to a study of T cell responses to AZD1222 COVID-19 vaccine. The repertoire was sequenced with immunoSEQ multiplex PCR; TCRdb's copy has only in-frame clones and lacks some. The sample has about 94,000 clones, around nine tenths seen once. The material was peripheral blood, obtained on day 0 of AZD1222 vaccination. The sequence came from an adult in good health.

In DNA, the CDR3 is TGTGCCAGCAGTCTCCAAGACAGGGCGGACGGCTACACCTTC. Its translation: CASSLQDRADGYTF. This chain joins TRBV6-6 and TRBJ1-2, with 7 bases identical to TRBD1. V trimming: 5 bases; J trimming: 8 bases; junction bases outside the gene matches: 11. This CDR3 spans 14 amino acids. Germline values: CDR1 MNHNY, CDR2 SVGAGI (reference sequence).